This T cell receptor beta chain was sequenced in a study of blood T cell repertoires in COVID-19. Study details: Sites in the United States, Italy and Spain provided acute and convalescent COVID-19 samples. Sources were T cells, B-cell-depleted T cells, or PBMCs; the material itself was cDNA or gDNA.

This clone has more than one count but fewer than ten. V dropped 2 bases and J dropped 7 bases, with 11 bases sitting between them. This CDR3 contains 13 residues. Germline CDR1 MRHNA, CDR2 SNTAGT. Authors' analysis steps: Amplification from reference gene primers served as the basis for estimated nucleated cell counts. Only in-frame clones appear in the TCRdb table, and some are missing; sequencing was by immunoSEQ multiplex PCR. The DNA was the basis for D and trimming; V, J and clone size are from that table. This repertoire shows about 82,000 clones, under 80% found once; its top ten account for just over 2.5%.

Sample: peripheral blood. The V gene is TRBV6-4, the J gene TRBJ1-1, with D perhaps TRBD1 (6 bases). The clonotype was recovered from a human donor with acute or convalescent COVID-19. The donor label of this sample is uncertain. CDR3 in amino acids: CASSDQARGEAFF. In DNA, the CDR3 is TGTGCCAGCAGTGACCAAGCCAGGGGTGAAGCTTTCTTT.